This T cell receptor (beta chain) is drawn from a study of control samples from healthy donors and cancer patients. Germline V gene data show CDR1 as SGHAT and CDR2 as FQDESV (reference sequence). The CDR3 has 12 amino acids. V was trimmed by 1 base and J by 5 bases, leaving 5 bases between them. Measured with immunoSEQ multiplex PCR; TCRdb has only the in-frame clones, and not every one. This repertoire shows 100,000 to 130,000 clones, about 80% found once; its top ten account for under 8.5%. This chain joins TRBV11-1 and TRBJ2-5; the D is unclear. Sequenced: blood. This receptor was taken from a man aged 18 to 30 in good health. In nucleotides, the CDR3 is TGTGCCAGCAGCTTAGGGCCGGAGACCCAGTACTTC. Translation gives CASSLGPETQYF.